This passage covers 24 T cell receptor beta chains from one sample sequenced in a study of T cell changes during pregnancy in multiple sclerosis. Generated by immunoSEQ multiplex PCR, the TCRdb table keeps only in-frame clones and is missing some. The table includes roughly 100,000 clones, around 93% detected once. The sequencing used peripheral blood, collected after pregnancy. The source of these receptors is a female donor with multiple sclerosis, enrolled in a pregnancy study.

The chain combines TRBV7-8 with TRBJ2-4, with D maybe TRBD2 (6 bases). The CDR3 is made up of 16 amino acids. Trimming removed 2 bases from V and 3 bases from J, with 14 bases in between. Germline CDR1 and CDR2: SGHVS and FQNEAQ. In DNA form, the CDR3 reads TGTGCCAGCAGCTTAACGAGGTGGGGAGGCAAAAACATTCAGTACTTC. As protein: CASSLTRWGGKNIQYF.

V gene TRBV28 combines with J gene TRBJ1-2; D is unresolved. This CDR3 region has 14 residues. With 7 bases removed from V and 6 bases from J, the gap between germline ends came to 18 bases. Germline CDR1 MDHEN, CDR2 SYDVKM. The CDR3 reads CASTLVGGYNGYTF. As DNA, the CDR3 is TGTGCCAGCACCCTCGTTGGTGGTTACAATGGCTACACCTTC.

The chain carries TRBV19 and TRBJ2-1; 11 bases agree with TRBD2. The CDR3 is made up of 15 amino acids. CDR1 LNHDA and CDR2 SQIVND come from the germline V gene (reference sequence). Trimming took 6 bases from V and 9 from J; bases not matched to a gene: 10. The CDR3 is CASSIPWTSGFEQFF. Here the CDR3 DNA reads TGTGCCAGTAGCATACCTTGGACTAGCGGGTTTGAGCAGTTCTTC.

The chain combines TRBV9 with TRBJ1-1; 8 bases fit TRBD1. Per the germline V gene, CDR1 is SGDLS and CDR2 is YYNGEE. The J segment lost 3 bases and the V segment lost 0 bases, leaving 13 bases of the junction unmatched. The CDR3 runs to 18 residues. The DNA for the CDR3 is TGTGCCAGCAGCGTAGTTGGGGGGCAGGGGGCGCGGGACACTGAAGCTTTCTTT. It specifies CASSVVGGQGARDTEAFF.

With respect to this clone: Sequence at one end of the junction differs from germline and may be a read error. The CDR3 coding sequence is TGTGCCAGCAACGTAGCGGGAGGCAGGGAAGAGCAGTACTTC. Translation: CASNVAGGREEQYF. The chain joins TRBV9 to TRBJ2-7, with 10 nucleotides matching TRBD2. Germline V lookup: CDR1 SGDLS, CDR2 YYNGEE. The CDR3 spans 14 residues. Based on the CDR3 plus reference TRBV9 and TRBJ2-7, the full variable domain is DSGVTQTPKHLITATGQRVTLRCSPRSGDLSVYWYQQSLDQGLQFLIQYYNGEERAKGNILERFSAQQFPDLHSELNLSSLELGDSALYFCASNVAGGREEQYFGPGTRLTVT.

This clone was counted a few times. J is TRBJ1-1 and V is TRBV6-4, with D tentatively TRBD1 (6 bases). The CDR3 spans 13 residues. With 3 bases removed from V and 7 bases from J, the gap between germline ends came to 12 bases. From germline, CDR1 is MRHNA and CDR2 SNTAGT. This chain's CDR3 is CASSEEGGGEAFF. The DNA of the CDR3 is TGTGCCAGCAGTGAAGAAGGGGGTGGTGAAGCTTTCTTT.

V usage is TRBV7-9 and J usage is TRBJ1-2; D is undetermined. The ends were cut back, 3 bases at V and 0 bases at J, with 8 bases in the middle. Germline loops: CDR1 SEHNR, CDR2 FQNEAQ (reference sequence). The CDR3 has 14 amino acids. CDR3 residues: CASSFGPANYGYTF. The CDR3 DNA sequence: TGTGCCAGCAGCTTTGGGCCAGCTAACTATGGCTACACCTTC.

The V call is TRBV9, the J call TRBJ2-7, with D unclear. V was trimmed by 0 bases and J by 0 bases, leaving 7 bases between them. CDR3 length: 14 residues. Germline V gives CDR1 SGDLS, CDR2 YYNGEE. This CDR3 reads CASSVAQNSYEQYF. CDR3 sequence (DNA): TGTGCCAGCAGCGTAGCTCAGAACTCCTACGAGCAGTACTTC.

This chain joins TRBV20-1 and TRBJ2-7, with no clear D. Germline loops: CDR1 DFQATT, CDR2 SNEGSKA (reference sequence). This CDR3 is built from 11 residues. Trimming pared 0 bases from V and 4 bases from J, leaving 4 bases between. Here the CDR3 reads CSARERYEQYF. As DNA, the CDR3 is TGCAGTGCTAGAGAACGGTACGAGCAGTACTTC.

This clone was seen more than once but under ten times. This chain connects TRBV27 to TRBJ1-1; D gene uncertain. V was pared by 6 bases and J by 3 bases, with 26 bases between. In germline, CDR1 is MNHEY, CDR2 SMNVEV (reference sequence). This CDR3 is 18 amino acids long. CDR3 protein: CASREWRVPFREDTEAFF. The DNA for the CDR3 is TGTGCCAGCAGAGAGTGGAGGGTACCCTTCAGAGAGGACACTGAAGCTTTCTTT.

V is TRBV2 and J is TRBJ2-2; D unresolved. V gave up 8 bases and J gave up 7 bases, with 11 bases separating them. CDR1 is SNHLY, CDR2 FYNNEI, per germline. This CDR3 comprises 12 residues. The CDR3 spells CASGMRLGELFF. CDR3 bases: TGTGCCAGCGGTATGAGGCTCGGGGAGCTGTTTTTT.

The J gene is TRBJ2-1, the V gene TRBV23-1; 8 bases map to TRBD2. TRBV23-1 is an open reading frame, and its role is uncertain. The CDR3 contains 14 residues. J was trimmed by 8 bases and V by 4 bases; bases with no gene match: 7. CDR3 sequence reads: CASSLKRGQYEQFF. CDR3 nucleotides: TGCGCCAGCAGTCTTAAGCGGGGGCAATATGAGCAGTTCTTC.

This chain connects TRBV7-2 to TRBJ2-2; 11 bases line up with TRBD1. The CDR3 has 16 amino acids. Germline V CDR1 and CDR2: SGHTA, FQGNSA. Losses at the gene ends were 7 bases for V and 4 bases for J; bases not matched to a gene: 8. CDR3 DNA sequence: TGTGCCAGCACTCCCAGGACAGGGGGCCGCACCGGGGAGCTGTTTTTT. The encoded protein is CASTPRTGGRTGELFF.

This sequence joins TRBV7-2 and TRBJ2-7, with D hard to call. Germline CDR1 reads SGHTA; CDR2 reads FQGNSA. The CDR3 is 11 residues long. Between the trimmed V and J ends, which lost 5 bases and 3 bases, there was a span of 5 bases. CDR3 residues: CASSLSYEQYF. CDR3 DNA: TGTGCCAGCAGCCTCAGCTACGAGCAGTACTTC.

This clone came up a few times. V usage is TRBV30 and J usage is TRBJ1-2; TRBD1 agrees at 7 bases. Per the germline V gene, CDR1 is GTSNPN and CDR2 is SVGIG (reference sequence). J was trimmed by 3 bases and V by 3 bases; bases with no gene match: 7. This CDR3 has 14 residues. The CDR3 DNA sequence: TGTGCCTGGAGCGACGGACAGGCCGACTATGGCTACACCTTC. It codes for CAWSDGQADYGYTF.

The CDR3 here is CASSLKGGTQYF. As DNA, the CDR3 is TGTGCCAGCAGTTTAAAAGGGGGTACGCAGTATTTT. The V gene is TRBV27, the J gene TRBJ2-3, with D possibly being TRBD1 (6 bases). The CDR3 is made up of 12 amino acids. The V end was cut by 2 bases, the J end by 8 bases, with 8 bases between. CDR1 is MNHEY, CDR2 SMNVEV, per germline (reference sequence).

CDR3 DNA: TGTGCCAGCAAGGTAGCGGAGAACACAGATACGCAGTATTTT. Amino acid sequence: CASKVAENTDTQYF. This chain joins TRBV27 and TRBJ2-3; D might be TRBD2 (6 bases). V dropped 7 bases and J dropped 2 bases, with 13 bases sitting between them. CDR3 length: 14 residues. The germline gives CDR1 MNHEY, CDR2 SMNVEV (reference sequence).

The chain employs TRBV6-1 and TRBJ1-5, with 9 bases that match TRBD1. CDR1 and CDR2 from the germline V gene are MNHNS and SASEGT. With V trimmed by 7 bases and J by 6 bases, 7 bases remained unmatched. This CDR3 has 14 residues. CDR3 sequence: CASNVQGASQPQHF. CDR3 nucleotides: TGTGCCAGCAATGTACAGGGGGCAAGTCAGCCCCAGCATTTT.

The V and J genes are TRBV5-6 and TRBJ1-3, with D possibly TRBD1 on 5 matching bases. Trimming stripped 0 bases from V and 0 bases from J, with 10 bases between. The CDR3 loop spans 16 amino acids. Germline V gives CDR1 SGHDT, CDR2 YYEEEE. The CDR3: CASSLAPGFSGNTIYF. The CDR3 nucleotides read TGTGCCAGCAGCTTGGCCCCAGGGTTCTCTGGAAACACCATATATTTT.

The rearrangement joins TRBV5-6 to TRBJ2-5, with a weak D call TRBD2 (7 bases). This CDR3 has 13 residues. Germline V lookup: CDR1 SGHDT, CDR2 YYEEEE. V was pared by 4 bases and J by 6 bases, with 13 bases between. The CDR3 region has the DNA TGTGCCAGCAGCGAGGGGGGGGGAAAGACCCAGTACTTC. It is translated as CASSEGGGKTQYF. Full variable domain (remainder filled in from reference TRBV5-6 and TRBJ2-5): DAGVTQSPTHLIKTRGQQVTLRCSPKSGHDTVSWYQQALGQGPQFIFQYYEEEERQRGNFPDRFSGHQFPNYSSELNVNALLLGDSALYLCASSEGGGKTQYFGPGTRLLVL.

This clone is a singleton in its sample. This chain joins TRBV18 and TRBJ1-2, with D maybe TRBD1 (5 bases). Germline CDR1 KGHSH, CDR2 LQKENI. Trimming removed 3 bases at V and 3 bases at J, with 20 bases between. The CDR3 totals 17 residues. In DNA form, the CDR3 reads TGTGCCAGCTCACCTTTTTCTAGAGACAGCGAGTACTATGGCTACACCTTC. Translation gives CASSPFSRDSEYYGYTF. The full variable domain, completed using reference TRBV18 and TRBJ1-2, is NAGVMQNPRHLVRRRGQEARLRCSPMKGHSHVYWYRQLPEEGLKFMVYLQKENIIDESGMPKERFSAEFPKEGPSILRIQQVVRGDSAAYFCASSPFSRDSEYYGYTFGSGTRLTVV.

This clone has a single count. The chain couples TRBV5-1 to TRBJ1-2; perhaps TRBD1 as D (6 bases). Trimming shortened V by 4 bases and J by 4 bases, and 8 bases separated the two germline ends. The V gene's germline CDR1 is SGHRS and CDR2 YFSETQ. CDR3 length equals 12 residues. The CDR3 DNA is TGCGCCAGCAGCAGGGGGATCTATGGCTACACCTTC. The encoded protein is CASSRGIYGYTF.

The chain carries TRBV6-1 and TRBJ2-7; tentatively, D is TRBD2 (7 bases). Trimming shortened V by 3 bases and J by 2 bases, and 14 bases separated the two germline ends. The CDR3 runs to 15 residues. CDR1 is MNHNS and CDR2 is SASEGT in the germline V gene. As DNA, the CDR3 is TGTGCCAGCAGTGACGAGGGGGGGGCCACCTACGAGCAGTACTTC. Its protein is CASSDEGGATYEQYF.

V and J are TRBV6-5 and TRBJ2-7, with 8 bases that match TRBD1. V was pared by 2 bases and J by 3 bases, with 6 bases of the junction left unmatched. The CDR3 has 15 amino acids. Per germline, CDR1 MNHEY and CDR2 SVGAGI. For the CDR3, the DNA is TGTGCCAGCAGTTACAGGACAGGGCTAAGCTACGAGCAGTACTTC. Its protein product is CASSYRTGLSYEQYF.